Each of the 5 T cell receptor beta chains below was sequenced from the same sample in a study of immune reconstitution after stem cell transplant in scleroderma. Each CDR3 protein gets one entry after TCRdb re-called the RT-PCR reads with MiXCR. The sample consists of some 1,700 distinct CDR3 sequences, 7.4% of them appearing once. This specimen was collected before or after autologous hematopoietic stem cell transplantation (not recorded which). Every receptor here comes from a male donor with systemic sclerosis.

The J gene is TRBJ2-7, the V gene TRBV3-1; 7 nucleotides agree with TRBD2. After removal of 8 bases from V and 3 bases from J, the junction contained 16 bases not matched to a gene. This CDR3 is 16 amino acids long. Germline V gene sequence: CDR1 LGHDT, CDR2 YNNKEL (reference sequence). The CDR3 reads CASRAKLVGGGYEQYF. DNA of the CDR3: TGTGCCAGCCGCGCCAAATTAGTGGGGGGGGGCTACGAGCAGTACTTC.

The sample holds one count of this clonotype. This chain joins TRBV15 and TRBJ1-6, with 10 bases lining up with TRBD1. Germline CDR1 and CDR2: LNHNV and YYDKDF (reference sequence). The CDR3 runs to 18 residues. J was trimmed by 9 bases and V by 0 bases; bases with no gene match: 11. The chain's CDR3 is CATSRDWGQGQWGSPLHF. In DNA, the CDR3 is TGTGCCACCAGCAGAGATTGGGGACAGGGGCAATGGGGTTCACCCCTCCACTTT.

This clonotype is categorized as medium-sized. The chain combines TRBV20-1 with TRBJ2-5, with TRBD1 matching 7 bases. Trimming removed 3 bases from V and 6 bases from J; junction bases left unmatched: 16. CDR3 length: 16 residues. In germline, CDR1 is DFQATT, CDR2 SNEGSKA (reference sequence). The CDR3 DNA reads TGCAGTGCTAGGACCCCTGGGGACAGCCAAGGAAAGACCCAGTACTTC. It codes for CSARTPGDSQGKTQYF.

Sample share makes this clonotype medium-sized. CDR3 in amino acids: CASSLAGGYNEQFF. In nucleotides, the CDR3 is TGTGCCAGCAGCTTAGCGGGGGGATACAATGAGCAGTTCTTC. The V gene is TRBV7-2, the J gene TRBJ2-1; D possibly corresponds to TRBD2 (6 bases). Germline V gene lookup returns CDR1 SGHTA and CDR2 FQGNSA. CDR3 size: 14 residues. V was trimmed by 0 bases and J by 4 bases, leaving 7 bases between them.

This clonotype is labeled medium-sized. This chain links TRBV2 with TRBJ1-5; unclear D gene. The CDR3 has 15 amino acids. Deletions cut 5 bases from V and 0 bases from J, with 11 bases between. Germline V gene lookup returns CDR1 SNHLY and CDR2 FYNNEI. The CDR3 region has the DNA TGTGCCAGCAGTCGACACGGGAATAGCAATCAGCCCCAGCATTTT. It is translated as CASSRHGNSNQPQHF.